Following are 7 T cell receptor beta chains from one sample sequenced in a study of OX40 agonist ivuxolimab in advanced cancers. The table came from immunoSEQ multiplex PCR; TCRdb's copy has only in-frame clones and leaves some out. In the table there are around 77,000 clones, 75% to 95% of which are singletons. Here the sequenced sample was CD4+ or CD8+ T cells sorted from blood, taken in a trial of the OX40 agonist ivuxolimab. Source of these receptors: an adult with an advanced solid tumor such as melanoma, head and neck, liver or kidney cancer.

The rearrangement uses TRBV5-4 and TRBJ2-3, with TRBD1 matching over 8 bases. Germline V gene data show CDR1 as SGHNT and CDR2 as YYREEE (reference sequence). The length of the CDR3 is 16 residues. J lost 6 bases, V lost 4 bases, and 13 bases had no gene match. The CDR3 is CASSPGQVPSFDTQYF. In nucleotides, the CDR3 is TGTGCCAGCAGCCCGGGACAGGTCCCCTCATTCGATACGCAGTATTTT.

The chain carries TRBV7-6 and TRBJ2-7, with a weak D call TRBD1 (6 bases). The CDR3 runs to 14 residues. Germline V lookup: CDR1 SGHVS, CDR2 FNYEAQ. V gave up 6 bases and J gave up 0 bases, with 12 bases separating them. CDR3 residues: CASSPGHLSYEQYF. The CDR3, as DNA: TGTGCCAGCAGTCCGGGACACCTCTCCTACGAGCAGTACTTC.

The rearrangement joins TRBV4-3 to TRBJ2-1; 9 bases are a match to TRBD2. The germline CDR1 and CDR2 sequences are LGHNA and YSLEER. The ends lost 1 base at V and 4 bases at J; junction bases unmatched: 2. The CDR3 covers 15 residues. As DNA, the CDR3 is TGCGCCAGCAGCCAAGCTAGCGGGGTATACAATGAGCAGTTCTTC. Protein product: CASSQASGVYNEQFF.

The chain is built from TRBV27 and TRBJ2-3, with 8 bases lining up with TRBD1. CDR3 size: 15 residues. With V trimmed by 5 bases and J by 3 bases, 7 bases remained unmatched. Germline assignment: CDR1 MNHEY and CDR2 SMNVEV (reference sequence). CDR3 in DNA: TGTGCCAGCAGTCTCTGGACAGGGCCGACAGATACGCAGTATTTT. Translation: CASSLWTGPTDTQYF.

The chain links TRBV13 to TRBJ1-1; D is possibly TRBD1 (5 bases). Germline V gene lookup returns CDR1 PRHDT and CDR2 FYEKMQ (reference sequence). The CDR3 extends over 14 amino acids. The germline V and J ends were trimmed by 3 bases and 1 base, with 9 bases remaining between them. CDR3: CASSFPTANTEAFF. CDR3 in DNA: TGTGCCAGCAGCTTCCCGACAGCGAACACTGAAGCTTTCTTT.

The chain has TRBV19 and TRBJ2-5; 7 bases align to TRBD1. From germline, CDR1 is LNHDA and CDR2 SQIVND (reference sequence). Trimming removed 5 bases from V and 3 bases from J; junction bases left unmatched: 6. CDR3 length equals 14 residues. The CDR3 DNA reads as TGTGCCAGTAGTTCAAGGGGGACAGAAGAGACCCAGTACTTC. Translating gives CASSSRGTEETQYF.

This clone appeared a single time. The CDR3 nucleotides read TGTGCCAGCAGATACGGGGGGTCTGAAGCTTTCTTT. Translation: CASRYGGSEAFF. The chain uses TRBV6-5 and TRBJ1-1; weak D call: TRBD1 (5 bases). This CDR3 is 12 amino acids long. Germline-derived CDR1 and CDR2 are MNHEY and SVGAGI. Trimming stripped 6 bases from V and 6 bases from J, with 11 bases between.